This T cell receptor (beta chain) was recorded in a study of cytomegalovirus exposure and HLA in healthy donors. Study overall: Unique TCR beta sequences numbering about 100 million came from approximately 180 million T cells in an earlier analysis. The study's findings and limits: Sequences of the TCR beta chain were said to predict the HLA-A and HLA-B alleles of most subjects accurately.

PCR used 60 Vbeta primers and 13 Jbeta primers. This table comes from immunoSEQ multiplex PCR, and its TCRdb copy is limited to in-frame clones, with some not included. The sample contains roughly 120,000 clones, under 80% of which appear only once. V was cut by 1 base and J by 5 bases, with 10 bases left in between. CDR3 length equals 14 residues. Looked up from germline, CDR1 is SGHNT and CDR2 is YYREEE (reference sequence). As concerns this clone: As yet, its antigen is unknown.

The TCR originated in a woman in her forties or fifties in good health and CMV-seropositive. The chain recombines TRBV5-4 with TRBJ2-1, with D perhaps matching TRBD2 (5 bases). The sample consisted of PBMCs. CDR3 bases: TGTGCCAGCAGCTTGACGGGAAATAACAATGAGCAGTTCTTC. It specifies CASSLTGNNNEQFF.